The TCR beta chain under discussion was sequenced for a study of CD8+CD57+ T cells in acquired aplastic anemia. Across the study: As sequenced from healthy donors, CD4+ cells averaged roughly 10 million reads. Findings and limits, study-wide: No significant difference in CD8+ Simpson's diversity was found between patients and controls. Sharing between patients and controls was observed for twenty-nine CD8+ CDR3 sequences.

This CDR3 has 13 residues. The germline gives CDR1 SEHNR, CDR2 FQNEAQ (reference sequence). On this clonotype itself: Its antigen is as yet unknown. The junction and the germline gene differ at one end; a read error may be behind it.

TCR beta VDJ and CDR3 profiling used genomic DNA as template. TCRdb recomputed calls from the reads with MiXCR, one row per CDR3 protein. Of about 190,000 distinct CDR3 sequences in the sample, around 50% were seen once. The sample was sorted CD4+, CD8+, or CD8+CD57+ T cells (not recorded which) from PBMCs. This sequence joins TRBV7-9 and TRBJ1-2, with a possible D match to TRBD1 (5 bases). This TCR was sampled from a human donor in good health, serving as a control. The CDR3 DNA sequence: TGTGCCAGCAGCATAGCAGGGAACTATGGCTACACCTTC. Translated, it gives CASSIAGNYGYTF.